A single sample is the source of the 32 T cell receptor beta chains below, sequenced in a study of blood T cell repertoires in COVID-19. Sequencing was performed with immunoSEQ multiplex PCR; in TCRdb, only in-frame clones are kept and a portion is missing. The sample shows 100,000 to 150,000 clones, roughly 90% of them seen only once. The sequenced sample consisted of peripheral blood. These receptors all stem from a man in his sixties or seventies with active COVID-19.

The gene calls are TRBV6-6 and TRBJ2-7; 8 bases match TRBD2. The germline V gene encodes CDR1 MNHNY and CDR2 SVGAGI (reference sequence). J lost 3 bases, V lost 7 bases, and 11 bases had no gene match. This CDR3 contains 15 residues. The CDR3 reads CASTYGGGLSYEQYF. CDR3 DNA: TGTGCCAGCACCTACGGGGGGGGCCTCAGCTACGAGCAGTACTTC.

V usage is TRBV5-1 and J usage is TRBJ2-3; TRBD2 matches 13 bases. Germline CDR1 and CDR2: SGHRS and YFSETQ. This CDR3 is 16 amino acids long. The ends lost 0 bases at V and 5 bases at J; junction bases unmatched: 3. Here the CDR3 DNA reads TGCGCCAGCAGCTTGGGACTAGCGGGAGGTCTAGATACGCAGTATTTT. Protein: CASSLGLAGGLDTQYF.

The J gene is TRBJ2-1, the V gene TRBV29-1; TRBD2 matches 8 bases. The CDR3 spans 14 residues. Germline V gives CDR1 SQVTM, CDR2 ANQGSEA. V trimming: 5 bases; J trimming: 3 bases; junction bases outside the gene matches: 6. CDR3 region: CSVSAGAGYNEQFF. The CDR3 bases are TGCAGCGTTTCAGCGGGAGCAGGCTACAATGAGCAGTTCTTC.

The chain uses TRBV24-1 and TRBJ1-2; D is unresolved. This CDR3 is 12 amino acids long. Germline CDR1 and CDR2: KGHDR and SFDVKD. V lost 4 bases to trimming and J lost 8 bases, with 10 bases between them. The CDR3 nucleotides are TGTGCCACCAGTGACTCACAGAAGGGCTACACCTTC. Amino acid sequence: CATSDSQKGYTF.

This chain joins TRBV5-1 and TRBJ2-7; 8 bases match TRBD2. Germline CDR1 SGHRS, CDR2 YFSETQ. V was pared by 4 bases and J by 2 bases, with 5 bases of the junction left unmatched. This CDR3 spans 14 amino acids. In nucleotides, the CDR3 is TGCGCCAGCAGCAGCGGGAGTCTCCCCTACGAGCAGTACTTC. Protein: CASSSGSLPYEQYF.

The chain joins TRBV15 to TRBJ2-1; 10 nucleotides match TRBD2. CDR1 LNHNV and CDR2 YYDKDF come from the germline V gene (reference sequence). J was trimmed by 3 bases and V by 3 bases; bases with no gene match: 2. The CDR3 extends over 15 amino acids. CDR3 DNA: TGTGCCACCAGCAGGACTAGCGGGCTCTACAATGAGCAGTTCTTC. Protein: CATSRTSGLYNEQFF.

This clone was counted once. The chain uses TRBV7-2 and TRBJ1-5; D perhaps matches TRBD1 (5 bases). Germline lookup yields CDR1 SGHTA and CDR2 FQGNSA. V dropped 5 bases and J dropped 11 bases, with 22 bases sitting between them. The CDR3 is 15 amino acids. CDR3 sequence (DNA): TGTGCCAGCAGCCCCCGGCGGGACTCACCGTGGGCCCAGCATTTT. Its protein is CASSPRRDSPWAQHF.

The genes are TRBV11-2 and TRBJ2-1; TRBD2 matches at 13 bases. The CDR3 consists of 19 residues. The germline V gene encodes CDR1 SGHAT and CDR2 FQNNGV. With V trimmed by 1 base and J by 1 base, 7 bases remained unmatched. CDR3 protein: CASSLGYRGLAGSYNEQFF. CDR3 coding DNA: TGTGCCAGCAGCTTAGGGTATCGGGGACTAGCGGGGTCCTACAATGAGCAGTTCTTC.

V is TRBV25-1 and J is TRBJ2-3; weak D call: TRBD2 (7 bases). The CDR3 is 16 residues long. CDR1 and CDR2 (germline): MGHDK, SYGVNS. V was pared by 2 bases and J by 1 base, with 13 bases between. The CDR3 loop reads CASSEGGGPRTDTQYF. The CDR3 DNA follows: TGTGCCAGCAGTGAAGGGGGGGGCCCGCGCACAGATACGCAGTATTTT.

This chain joins TRBV6-4 and TRBJ2-6; D gene uncertain. This CDR3 has 14 amino acids. The germline V gene has CDR1 MRHNA and CDR2 SNTAGT. Trimming shortened V by 6 bases and J by 0 bases, and 6 bases separated the two germline ends. The CDR3 sequence is CASRTDSGANVLTF. CDR3 coding DNA: TGTGCCAGCAGAACAGACTCTGGGGCCAACGTCCTGACTTTC.

The chain employs TRBV2 and TRBJ2-1, with 8 bases that match TRBD2. The CDR3 runs 13 residues. J was trimmed by 3 bases and V by 9 bases; bases with no gene match: 4. Germline V gives CDR1 SNHLY, CDR2 FYNNEI. DNA for the CDR3: TGTGCCAGTGACCTAGCGGGCTACAATGAGCAGTTCTTC. Translated, it gives CASDLAGYNEQFF.

The chain joins TRBV11-2 to TRBJ2-7, with a tentative D call TRBD2 (5 bases). CDR3 length: 15 residues. V lost 0 bases and J lost 2, with 11 bases in between. Germline CDR1 is SGHAT and CDR2 is FQNNGV. The CDR3 here is CASSLDSRGPYEQYF. The DNA of the CDR3 is TGTGCCAGCAGCTTAGATAGTCGGGGTCCCTACGAGCAGTACTTC. The variable domain in full, with the rest retrieved from reference TRBV11-2 and TRBJ2-7, is EAGVAQSPRYKIIEKRQSVAFWCNPISGHATLYWYQQILGQGPKLLIQFQNNGVVDDSQLPKDRFSAERLKGVDSTLKIQPAKLEDSAVYLCASSLDSRGPYEQYFGPGTRLTVT.

The V call is TRBV28, the J call TRBJ2-7; D gene unclear. The CDR3 length is 12 residues. Germline CDR1 MDHEN, CDR2 SYDVKM. V lost 6 bases to trimming and J lost 4 bases, with 10 bases between them. The CDR3 sequence: CASSPELYEQYF. CDR3 nucleotide sequence: TGTGCCAGCAGCCCCGAACTATACGAGCAGTACTTC.

The CDR3 nucleotides read TGCAGCGCCGGCGGGGACTCAACTAGTGGTGGTGATACGCAGTATTTT. It codes for CSAGGDSTSGGDTQYF. The chain has TRBV29-1 and TRBJ2-3; TRBD2 is a possible D gene (6 bases). Trimming pared 7 bases from V and 6 bases from J, leaving 26 bases between. The CDR3 is 16 amino acids. The germline V gene has CDR1 SQVTM and CDR2 ANQGSEA.

Here the CDR3 reads CASSIGGRGRLETQYF. For the CDR3, the DNA is TGTGCCAGTAGTATCGGCGGCAGGGGGCGCTTAGAGACCCAGTACTTC. The J gene is TRBJ2-5, the V gene TRBV19; 8 bases are a match to TRBD1. This CDR3 is built from 16 residues. Germline loops: CDR1 LNHDA, CDR2 SQIVND (reference sequence). V dropped 3 bases and J dropped 4; count of bases not matched to a gene: 10.

In this sample, this clone turned up once. The chain carries TRBV3-1 (or the pseudogene TRBV3-2) and TRBJ2-2; TRBD1 matches at 9 bases. With V trimmed by 1 base and J by 6 bases, 6 bases remained unmatched. Germline lookup yields CDR1 LGHDT and CDR2 YNNKEL (reference sequence). The CDR3 has 16 residues. The CDR3 DNA follows: TGTGCCAGCAGCCAAGCTAGGGACAGGGCGGCCGGGGAGCTGTTTTTT. Its translation: CASSQARDRAAGELFF.

The chain employs TRBV29-1 and TRBJ2-7, with D tentatively TRBD2 (6 bases). The CDR3 runs to 10 residues. Germline V gives CDR1 SQVTM, CDR2 ANQGSEA. The V gene lost 4 bases and the J gene lost 5 bases, with 6 bases spanning the gap. This CDR3 is CSVAGDEQYF. CDR3 sequence (DNA): TGCAGCGTTGCGGGGGACGAGCAGTACTTC.

The V gene is TRBV19, the J gene TRBJ2-1; 10 bases fit TRBD2. Germline CDR1 is LNHDA and CDR2 is SQIVND (reference sequence). J lost 5 bases, V lost 5 bases, and 9 bases had no gene match. The CDR3 covers 16 residues. The CDR3: CASSGFGTSANNEQFF. The CDR3, as DNA: TGTGCCAGTAGTGGATTCGGGACTAGCGCAAACAATGAGCAGTTCTTC.

The rearrangement links TRBV5-6 to TRBJ1-3; D might be TRBD1 (5 bases). Germline V gene sequence: CDR1 SGHDT, CDR2 YYEEEE. The V end was cut by 0 bases, the J end by 0 bases, with 16 bases between. CDR3 length: 18 amino acids. The CDR3 bases are TGTGCCAGCAGCTTGGAGGGGCGGAATAGAATCTCTGGAAACACCATATATTTT. This codes for CASSLEGRNRISGNTIYF.

The rearrangement uses TRBV6-4 and TRBJ2-7; TRBD2 is a possible D gene (6 bases). Germline assignment: CDR1 MRHNA and CDR2 SNTAGT. The CDR3 runs 16 residues. Trimming cost V 7 bases and J 7 bases, with 26 bases left between them. CDR3 bases: TGTGCCAGCACCGACCCCCGAGGCAGCGGGTCCCAGGAGCAGTACTTC. This gives the protein CASTDPRGSGSQEQYF.

The J gene is TRBJ1-3, the V gene TRBV2, with D unresolved. V lost 8 bases to trimming and J lost 0 bases, with 8 bases between them. The CDR3 sequence is 13 residues long. Germline CDR1 is SNHLY and CDR2 is FYNNEI. The CDR3 DNA follows: TGTGCCAGCGAGCTTAGCTCTGGAAACACCATATATTTT. It translates to CASELSSGNTIYF.

This sequence joins TRBV5-1 and TRBJ2-1; no definite D call. Trimming left V 0 bases short and J 0 bases short, with 7 bases between. CDR1 is SGHRS and CDR2 is YFSETQ in the germline V gene. The CDR3 loop spans 15 amino acids. The CDR3 bases are TGCGCCAGCAGCTTGGTGCTAGGCTCCTACAATGAGCAGTTCTTC. Protein product: CASSLVLGSYNEQFF.

CDR3 region: CATSDPTGYEQYF. CDR3 DNA: TGTGCCACCAGTGATCCGACAGGATACGAGCAGTACTTC. The chain joins TRBV24-1 to TRBJ2-7, with a tentative D call TRBD1 (6 bases). Germline V gives CDR1 KGHDR, CDR2 SFDVKD. Trimming pared 3 bases from V and 4 bases from J, leaving 9 bases between. The CDR3 contains 13 residues.

The chain uses TRBV7-9 and TRBJ2-7, with TRBD2 matching 11 bases. Germline values: CDR1 SEHNR, CDR2 FQNEAQ (reference sequence). The V gene end was trimmed by 5 bases and the J gene end by 2 bases; junction bases not matched to a gene: 8. This CDR3 is 16 amino acids long. CDR3 loop: CASSPTSGKSAYEQYF. The CDR3 DNA is TGTGCCAGCAGCCCGACTAGCGGGAAGTCTGCCTACGAGCAGTACTTC.

This chain uses TRBV6-1 with TRBJ2-1; D not certain. CDR3 length: 15 residues. V lost 2 bases and J 4 bases, leaving 12 bases between the germline ends. Germline assignment: CDR1 MNHNS and CDR2 SASEGT. The CDR3 loop reads CASSEWAILYNEQFF. CDR3 nucleotides: TGTGCCAGCAGTGAATGGGCTATCTTATACAATGAGCAGTTCTTC.

CDR3 sequence: CAWSPRMPGFYEQYF. In DNA, the CDR3 is TGTGCCTGGAGTCCCCGGATGCCGGGGTTCTACGAGCAGTACTTC. The chain is built from TRBV30 and TRBJ2-7; TRBD2 might be the D (5 bases). Germline V gene lookup returns CDR1 GTSNPN and CDR2 SVGIG (reference sequence). V lost 2 bases to trimming and J lost 3 bases, with 17 bases between them. The CDR3 runs 15 residues.

DNA of the CDR3: TGTGCCAGTACCCGGGGTAGCGGTCCCTACAATGAGCAGTTCTTC. It translates to CASTRGSGPYNEQFF. The chain has TRBV19 and TRBJ2-1; tentative D call: TRBD2 (6 bases). Per germline, CDR1 LNHDA and CDR2 SQIVND (reference sequence). Trimming shortened V by 7 bases and J by 2 bases, and 15 bases separated the two germline ends. This CDR3 spans 15 amino acids. The full variable domain, rest sourced from reference TRBV19 and TRBJ2-1, is DGGITQSPKYLFRKEGQNVTLSCEQNLNHDAMYWYRQDPGQGLRLIYYSQIVNDFQKGDIAEGYSVSREKKESFPLTVTSAQKNPTAFYLCASTRGSGPYNEQFFGPGTRLTVL.

V and J are TRBV7-9 and TRBJ2-7, with 8 bases that match TRBD1. The CDR3 extends over 15 amino acids. With V trimmed by 0 bases and J by 5 bases, 6 bases remained unmatched. Germline lookup yields CDR1 SEHNR and CDR2 FQNEAQ (reference sequence). The CDR3 is CASSLASTGAHEQYF. The CDR3 DNA sequence: TGTGCCAGCAGCTTAGCTTCGACAGGGGCCCACGAGCAGTACTTC.

This chain joins TRBV18 and TRBJ2-2, with TRBD1 matching 10 bases. CDR3 length: 17 residues. The V gene end was trimmed by 5 bases and the J gene end by 0 bases; junction bases not matched to a gene: 6. From germline, CDR1 is KGHSH and CDR2 LQKENI. The CDR3, as DNA: TGTGCCAGCTCATCTTCGGACAGGGGGTCGAACACCGGGGAGCTGTTTTTT. Translated, it gives CASSSSDRGSNTGELFF.

The chain recombines TRBV7-8 with TRBJ2-1; tentative D call: TRBD2 (6 bases). The V gene's germline CDR1 is SGHVS and CDR2 FQNEAQ. This CDR3 contains 15 residues. V dropped 3 bases and J dropped 4 bases, with 13 bases sitting between them. CDR3 nucleotide sequence: TGTGCCAGCAGCTTGGGACTGGAGAGATACAATGAGCAGTTCTTC. As protein: CASSLGLERYNEQFF.

Only a few counts were recorded for this clone. The chain links TRBV2 to TRBJ2-7; 9 nucleotides match TRBD1. Germline V CDR1 and CDR2: SNHLY, FYNNEI. This CDR3 has 14 amino acids. The trim removed 5 bases at V and 5 bases at J, leaving 7 bases unmatched. For the CDR3, the DNA is TGTGCCAGCAGTCCCGGGACAGGGAAGAACGAGCAGTACTTC. Translating gives CASSPGTGKNEQYF.

The rearrangement links TRBV9 to TRBJ2-1, with D hard to call. V was trimmed by 0 bases and J by 0 bases, leaving 10 bases between them. This CDR3 spans 16 amino acids. Germline V gene data show CDR1 as SGDLS and CDR2 as YYNGEE. For the CDR3, the DNA is TGTGCCAGCAGCGTAGGGCTTCTCAGCTCCTACAATGAGCAGTTCTTC. Residues: CASSVGLLSSYNEQFF. The whole variable domain, filled in from reference TRBV9 and TRBJ2-1, reads DSGVTQTPKHLITATGQRVTLRCSPRSGDLSVYWYQQSLDQGLQFLIQYYNGEERAKGNILERFSAQQFPDLHSELNLSSLELGDSALYFCASSVGLLSSYNEQFFGPGTRLTVL.